The next 32 T cell receptor beta chains were all read from a single sample in a study of tumor-infiltrating lymphocytes in oesophageal squamous cell carcinoma. TCRdb ran MiXCR on the PCR reads and lists one entry per CDR3 protein. The sample has about 16,000 distinct CDR3 sequences; less than 55% are singletons. Sequencing was carried out using blood. These receptors originate from a female donor with esophageal squamous cell carcinoma.

This sequence joins TRBV5-1 and TRBJ1-1; 7 positions agree with TRBD2. The J call may be mistaken, given a closer DNA end match to TRBJ2-1. The germline CDR1 and CDR2 sequences are SGHRS and YFSETQ. This CDR3 is built from 16 residues. CDR3 sequence: CASSLGPAGGRDEQFF. The DNA of the CDR3 is TGCGCCAGCAGCTTGGGCCCGGCCGGGGGGAGGGATGAGCAGTTCTTC.

This clonotype rates as medium-sized. The chain recombines TRBV7-2 with TRBJ2-1; TRBD2 agrees at 11 bases. Germline V gives CDR1 SGHTA, CDR2 FQGNSA. The CDR3 sequence is 15 residues long. V lost 1 base, J lost 7 bases, and 3 bases stayed unmatched. The CDR3 region is CASSLELAGDNEQFF. The DNA for the CDR3 is TGTGCCAGCAGCTTAGAACTAGCGGGAGATAATGAGCAGTTCTTC.

The chain couples TRBV6-1 to TRBJ2-3; a weak D match, TRBD1 (6 bases). With the DNA end fitting TRBJ1-2 better, the J assignment may be wrong. The CDR3 is 15 amino acids. CDR1 and CDR2 from the germline V gene are MNHNS and SASEGT. The CDR3 loop is CASSRVLQGNYGYTF. CDR3 nucleotides: TGTGCCAGCAGTAGAGTCCTACAGGGTAACTATGGCTACACCTTC.

This clonotype was seen many times. At one end, the junction sequence differs from germline, possibly due to a read error. This rearrangement joins TRBV6-1 to TRBJ2-3; TRBD2 aligns across 10 bases. This CDR3 contains 15 residues. The germline V gene has CDR1 MNHNS and CDR2 SASEGT. CDR3 in DNA: TGTGCCAGCTCGAGAGCTAGCGGGAGCATAGATACGCAGTATTTT. Amino acids: CASSRASGSIDTQYF.

This clonotype was detected many times. This chain joins TRBV5-7 and TRBJ1-4, with no clear D. TRBV5-7 qualifies as an ORF whose function is uncertain. Trimming removed 5 bases from V and 0 bases from J, with 11 bases in between. This CDR3 is built from 15 residues. The CDR3 DNA is TGTGCCAGCAGTGGGCGGGGTACAACTAATGAAAAACTGTTTTTT. Translating it yields CASSGRGTTNEKLFF.

The J gene is TRBJ2-1, the V gene TRBV28, with TRBD1 identical over 9 bases. The CDR3 sequence is 16 residues long. Germline CDR1 and CDR2: MDHEN and SYDVKM. Trimming cost V 7 bases and J 7 bases; bases outside gene matches: 14. The CDR3 DNA sequence: TGTGCCAGCACCCCGCTGGTGGGACAGGGCAGGAATGAGCAGTTCTTC. Protein: CASTPLVGQGRNEQFF.

The J gene is TRBJ2-5, the V gene TRBV28; 10 nucleotides align to TRBD1. Trimming took 6 bases from V and 5 from J; bases not matched to a gene: 3. Germline assignment: CDR1 MDHEN and CDR2 SYDVKM. The CDR3 totals 13 residues. The CDR3 here is CASRSDRGETQYF. The DNA for the CDR3 is TGTGCCAGCAGATCGGACAGGGGGGAGACCCAGTACTTC.

This clonotype was recorded a few times. The CDR3: CASSLHYEQYF. DNA for the CDR3: TGTGCCAGCAGTCTCCACTACGAGCAGTACTTC. The chain couples TRBV7-2 to TRBJ2-5; D gene ambiguous. The end of the DNA is better explained by TRBJ2-7, so the J call may be wrong. There are 11 residues in the CDR3. Per the germline V gene, CDR1 is SGHTA and CDR2 is FQGNSA.

This clonotype ranks as medium-sized (0.01 to 0.1%). The chain uses TRBV12-3 or TRBV12-4 and TRBJ2-5; D may be TRBD1 (5 bases). There are 14 residues in the CDR3. The ends were cut back, 7 bases at V and 2 bases at J, with 14 bases in the middle. The CDR3 bases are TGTGCCAGCACAGGGTCCTCAGATCAAGAGACCCAGTACTTC. Translating it yields CASTGSSDQETQYF.

The rearrangement uses TRBV12-3 or TRBV12-4 and TRBJ2-1; no firm D call. The CDR3 is 14 residues long. Between the trimmed V and J ends, which lost 4 bases and 0 bases, there was a span of 7 bases. In DNA form, the CDR3 reads TGTGCCAGCAGTTACGTCAGCTCCTACAATGAGCAGTTCTTC. Translation gives CASSYVSSYNEQFF.

This clonotype counts as medium-sized (0.01 to 0.1%). The chain is built from TRBV6-1 and TRBJ1-2; 7 nucleotides align to TRBD1. The CDR3 has 15 residues. J gave up 3 bases and V 4 bases, and 8 bases lay outside the gene matches. The germline gives CDR1 MNHNS, CDR2 SASEGT. CDR3 sequence (DNA): TGTGCCAGCAGTGGCCGTACGACAGGGCACTATGGCTACACCTTC. It encodes CASSGRTTGHYGYTF.

This clonotype came up a few times. This may arise from a read error, as a much more abundant clone is one base away. This rearrangement joins TRBV10-3 to TRBJ2-1, with 9 nucleotides matching TRBD1. The CDR3 loop spans 13 amino acids. V was clipped by 8 bases and J by 10 bases; unmatched bases: 9. From germline, CDR1 is ENHRY and CDR2 SYGVKD. The CDR3 protein is CAIRLGQGSEQFF. The CDR3 DNA is TGTGCCATCCGTTTGGGACAGGGCTCCGAGCAGTTCTTC.

The rearrangement joins TRBV7-6 to TRBJ2-1; TRBD2 might be the D (7 bases). V was pared by 5 bases and J by 6 bases, with 14 bases between. CDR3 length: 14 residues. CDR1 is SGHVS and CDR2 is FNYEAQ in the germline V gene. CDR3 loop: CASSHRGRANEQFF. The CDR3 region has the DNA TGTGCCAGCAGCCATAGGGGGAGGGCCAATGAGCAGTTCTTC.

To note about this clonotype: Likely a read error: the CDR3 ends without its conserved phenylalanine or tryptophan. No DNA is shown, since the ends of the CDR3 on it are uncertain; the CDR3 is the one TCRdb lists. The V call is TRBV5-1, the J call TRBJ2-1; the DNA was not used to check the table's D call, TRBD1. CDR1 is SGHRS and CDR2 is YFSETQ in the germline V gene. From its first to its last residue, the CDR3 has 19 amino acids. This CDR3 is CASSLESPTRGRGGYTFGS.

The chain is built from TRBV7-8 and TRBJ2-1, with TRBD1 matching over 8 bases. V shed 6 bases, J shed 0 bases, and the junction held 7 bases outside the gene matches. Germline V gene lookup returns CDR1 SGHVS and CDR2 FQNEAQ. This CDR3 comprises 16 residues. Here the CDR3 DNA reads TGTGCCAGCAGACCCCGAACAGGGGGCTCCTACAATGAGCAGTTCTTC. Translation gives CASRPRTGGSYNEQFF.

J is TRBJ2-1 and V is TRBV7-3; 7 bases are a match to TRBD2. Germline V gene lookup returns CDR1 SGHTA and CDR2 FQGTGA. The CDR3 runs to 18 residues. V trimming: 0 bases; J trimming: 4 bases; junction bases outside the gene matches: 12. This CDR3 reads CASSLTIGLERSYNEQFF. DNA of the CDR3: TGTGCCAGCAGCTTAACTATAGGACTAGAGCGGTCGTACAATGAGCAGTTCTTC.

This clonotype is categorized as medium-sized. The CDR3 spells CASSTQETQYF. The CDR3 DNA reads as TGTGCCAGCAGTACCCAAGAGACCCAGTACTTC. The rearrangement joins TRBV12-3 or TRBV12-4 to TRBJ2-5; D is unresolved. The CDR3 runs 11 residues. V shed 5 bases and J shed 1 base, with 2 bases lying between them.

By proportion, this clonotype is medium-sized. The chain combines TRBV6-1 with TRBJ2-1; D could derive from TRBD1 or TRBD2 (5 bases each). Germline assignment: CDR1 MNHNS and CDR2 SASEGT. Trimming stripped 5 bases from V and 5 bases from J, with 16 bases between. This CDR3 has 15 amino acids. The CDR3 DNA reads TGTGCCAGCAGTTTACGGGGCGTTGTCCACAATGAGCAGTTCTTC. This translates into CASSLRGVVHNEQFF.

The rearrangement uses TRBV6-6 and TRBJ1-2; no definite D call. Trimming stripped 2 bases from V and 4 bases from J, with 8 bases between. Germline V gene sequence: CDR1 MNHNY, CDR2 SVGAGI (reference sequence). The length of the CDR3 is 13 residues. For the CDR3, the DNA is TGTGCCAGCAGTTACCAGCAGTCCTATGGCTACACCTTC. It codes for CASSYQQSYGYTF.

The CDR3 here is CASSFLGQGTYEQYF. The CDR3 DNA sequence: TGTGCCAGCAGCTTTCTTGGACAGGGGACCTACGAGCAGTACTTC. The J gene is TRBJ2-7, the V gene TRBV7-2; 9 bases map to TRBD1. Germline V CDR1 and CDR2: SGHTA, FQGNSA. The J segment lost 2 bases and the V segment lost 3 bases, leaving 5 bases of the junction unmatched. This CDR3 is built from 15 residues.

The rearrangement uses TRBV6-2 or TRBV6-3 and TRBJ2-1; 7 nucleotides match TRBD2. V gave up 5 bases and J gave up 5 bases; unmatched junction bases: 6. The CDR3 contains 14 residues. CDR1 is MNHEY and CDR2 is SVGEGT in the germline V gene. The DNA for the CDR3 is TGTGCCAGCAGTCGGGACTACACTAACAATGAGCAGTTCTTC. Protein sequence: CASSRDYTNNEQFF.

The V gene is TRBV25-1, the J gene TRBJ2-5; D unclear. The end of the DNA is better explained by TRBJ2-1, so the J call may be wrong. Germline V gives CDR1 MGHDK, CDR2 SYGVNS. The CDR3 runs 14 residues. CDR3 region: CASSGSGPGNEQFF. For the CDR3, the DNA is TGTGCCAGCAGTGGATCCGGCCCCGGCAATGAGCAGTTCTTC.

The sample holds a few counts of this clonotype. The V and J genes are TRBV7-3 and TRBJ1-1, with a weak D call TRBD1 (5 bases). The germline gives CDR1 SGHTA, CDR2 FQGTGA. The germline V and J ends were trimmed by 3 bases and 5 bases, with 10 bases remaining between them. The CDR3 contains 13 residues. Here the CDR3 DNA reads TGTGCCAGCAGCTTTGGGGGGGGGACTGAAGCTTTCTTT. It translates to CASSFGGGTEAFF.

This clonotype came up many times. The chain employs TRBV19 and TRBJ2-5; the match to TRBD1 covers 10 bases. This CDR3 comprises 16 residues. Germline loops: CDR1 LNHDA, CDR2 SQIVND (reference sequence). V was pared by 6 bases and J by 4 bases, with 11 bases of the junction left unmatched. CDR3 coding DNA: TGTGCCAGTAGCCCCGGGACAGGGGCACTAGGAGAGACCCAGTACTTC. Residues: CASSPGTGALGETQYF.

This chain connects TRBV29-1 to TRBJ2-5; D not certain. Germline CDR1 and CDR2: SQVTM and ANQGSEA. V was shortened by 6 bases and J by 5 bases, with 7 bases between the two germline ends. The CDR3 consists of 10 residues. The CDR3 DNA is TGCAGCGTGCGGCGGGAGACCCAGTACTTC. Amino acids: CSVRRETQYF.

By sample fraction, this clonotype is medium-sized. The J gene is TRBJ2-7, the V gene TRBV7-6, with 8 bases identical to TRBD1. CDR1 is SGHVS, CDR2 FNYEAQ, per germline. CDR3 length equals 14 residues. V shed 1 base and J 2 bases; nucleotides not matched to a gene: 1. Written as DNA, the CDR3 is TGTGCCAGCAGCTTAGGGACAGGGCCCTACGAGCAGTACTTC. Protein product: CASSLGTGPYEQYF.

The J gene is TRBJ2-6, the V gene TRBV7-6; D gene ambiguous. V lost 2 bases to trimming and J lost 9 bases, with 5 bases between them. Germline assignment: CDR1 SGHVS and CDR2 FNYEAQ. The CDR3 is 12 residues long. CDR3 in amino acids: CASSLTGNVLTF. As DNA, the CDR3 is TGTGCCAGCAGCTTAACCGGCAACGTCCTGACTTTC.

This rearrangement joins TRBV10-3 to TRBJ2-1; 11 bases match TRBD2. With the DNA end fitting TRBJ2-7 better, the J assignment may be wrong. Germline V gene lookup returns CDR1 ENHRY and CDR2 SYGVKD. This CDR3 is built from 17 residues. The CDR3: CAISVGMTSGVYNEQYF. The CDR3 coding sequence is TGTGCCATCAGTGTCGGTATGACTAGCGGGGTCTACAATGAGCAGTACTTC.

This clonotype was seen a handful of times. Given the absence of the conserved phenylalanine or tryptophan at the CDR3 end, a read error is likely. No DNA is shown, since the ends of the CDR3 on it are uncertain; the CDR3 is the one TCRdb lists. This rearrangement joins TRBV12-3 or TRBV12-4 to TRBJ2-1. The CDR3 region is 16 residues in length, termini included. The CDR3 sequence: CASSLAGVAYGYTFGS.

This clonotype turned up a few times. This chain joins TRBV12-3 or TRBV12-4 and TRBJ2-5, with 8 bases identical to TRBD1. The length of the CDR3 is 14 residues. V lost 3 bases to trimming and J lost 3 bases; unmatched junction nucleotides: 3. The CDR3 sequence: CASSFQQGEETQYF. The CDR3 DNA is TGTGCCAGCAGTTTTCAACAGGGGGAAGAGACCCAGTACTTC.

This clonotype was counted at least ten times. This sequence joins TRBV4-2 and TRBJ2-7, with 7 bases aligning to TRBD2. CDR3 length: 14 amino acids. V was pared by 3 bases and J by 0 bases, with 2 bases of the junction left unmatched. Germline values: CDR1 LGHNA, CDR2 YNFKEQ. The CDR3 protein is CASSHGGSSYEQYF. CDR3 DNA sequence: TGTGCCAGCAGCCACGGGGGGAGCTCCTACGAGCAGTACTTC.

This chain links TRBV7-4 with TRBJ2-3; TRBD1 is a possible D gene (5 bases). TRBJ2-4 explains the end of the DNA better; the J call may be wrong. CDR1 SGHVT and CDR2 SQSDAQ come from the germline V gene. The CDR3 has 13 residues. DNA of the CDR3: TGTGCCAGCAGTAAGGGGTGGGAAAACATTCAGTACTTC. Translation gives CASSKGWENIQYF.